This is a list of T cell receptor beta chains from one sample in a study of T cells after yellow fever vaccination. TCRdb reprocessed the 5' RACE reads with MiXCR, giving one entry per CDR3 protein. This sample has about 320,000 distinct CDR3 sequences, with around 4.5% found just once. The specimen comprised PBMCs, sampled 15 days after the yellow fever booster vaccination. Every receptor here comes from a man in his late teens or twenties who received the YFV17D yellow fever vaccine. Each CDR3 is given with its conserved first and last residue. The order of the fields is CDR3 protein, CDR3 DNA, V gene, J gene, D gene, clone size. The D gene is left open where the match is weak. Expanded clones are given a class, and other clones once, few, many or no size at all.

CDR3 protein: CSARSVDSTDTQYF
CDR3 DNA: TGCAGTGCGAGGAGCGTGGATAGCACAGATACGCAGTATTTT
V gene: TRBV20-1
J gene: TRBJ2-3
D gene: NA
clone size: few

CDR3 protein: CASSSRLTGYGANEQFF
CDR3 DNA: TGTGCCAGCAGTTCCCGCCTAACAGGGTACGGTGCCAATGAGCAGTTCTTC
V gene: TRBV6-1
J gene: TRBJ2-1
D gene: NA
clone size: many

CDR3 protein: CASSPGGGTMNTEAFF
CDR3 DNA: TGCGCCAGCAGCCCGGGGGGAGGGACGATGAACACTGAAGCTTTCTTT
V gene: TRBV4-1
J gene: TRBJ1-1
D gene: NA
clone size: many

CDR3 protein: CASSPTMGTEAFF
CDR3 DNA: TGTGCCAGCAGCCCCACAATGGGCACTGAAGCTTTCTTT
V gene: TRBV16
J gene: TRBJ1-1
D gene: NA
clone size: few

CDR3 protein: CASTGTPNQPQHF
CDR3 DNA: TGTGCCAGCACAGGGACACCCAATCAGCCCCAGCATTTT
V gene: TRBV6-1
J gene: TRBJ1-5
D gene: NA
clone size: many

CDR3 protein: CASSYIAGPQETQYF
CDR3 DNA: TGTGCCAGCAGTTACATAGCGGGGCCTCAAGAGACCCAGTACTTC
V gene: TRBV6-5
J gene: TRBJ2-5
D gene: TRBD2
clone size: many

CDR3 protein: CASSLAEAGTGELFF
CDR3 DNA: TGCGCCAGCAGCTTGGCCGAGGCGGGGACCGGGGAGCTGTTTTTT
V gene: TRBV5-1
J gene: TRBJ2-2
D gene: NA
clone size: many

CDR3 protein: CATSVSGSGTPPRDTQYF
CDR3 DNA: TGTGCCACCAGTGTTTCTGGTAGCGGAACCCCACCACGAGATACGCAGTATTTT
V gene: TRBV24-1
J gene: TRBJ2-3
D gene: NA
clone size: few

CDR3 protein: CASSPGNRGKTQYF
CDR3 DNA: TGTGCCAGCTCACCGGGGAACAGGGGAAAGACCCAGTACTTC
V gene: TRBV18
J gene: TRBJ2-5
D gene: TRBD1
clone size: NA

CDR3 protein: CASSLRGTSGEETQYF
CDR3 DNA: TGTGCCAGCAGCTTAAGGGGGACCTCGGGAGAAGAGACCCAGTACTTC
V gene: TRBV7-3
J gene: TRBJ2-5
D gene: NA
clone size: many

CDR3 protein: CASRPEAFF
CDR3 DNA: TGTGCCAGTCGACCTGAAGCTTTCTTT
V gene: TRBV7-9
J gene: TRBJ1-1
D gene: NA
clone size: many

CDR3 protein: CSAPPPDRQYNSPLHF
CDR3 DNA: TGCAGTGCCCCACCGCCCGACAGGCAGTATAATTCACCCCTCCACTTT
V gene: TRBV20-1
J gene: TRBJ1-6
D gene: NA
clone size: many

CDR3 protein: CATQQGVRTDTQYF
CDR3 DNA: TGTGCCACCCAGCAGGGGGTTCGCACAGATACGCAGTATTTT
V gene: TRBV27
J gene: TRBJ2-3
D gene: TRBD1
clone size: many

CDR3 protein: CASSKTTGQFAPLHF
CDR3 DNA: TGTGCCAGCAGTAAAACGACAGGGCAGTTCGCACCCCTCCACTTT
V gene: TRBV12-3/TRBV12-4
J gene: TRBJ1-6
D gene: TRBD1
clone size: many

CDR3 protein: CASSPPPGTQYF
CDR3 DNA: TGTGCCAGCAGCCCCCCCCCCGGGACCCAGTACTTC
V gene: TRBV4-2
J gene: TRBJ2-5
D gene: NA
clone size: many

CDR3 protein: CASRQGRNTIYF
CDR3 DNA: TGTGCCAGCAGACAGGGGCGAAACACCATATATTTT
V gene: TRBV7-9
J gene: TRBJ1-3
D gene: TRBD1
clone size: few

CDR3 protein: CASIFAGEQYF
CDR3 DNA: TGTGCCAGTATCTTTGCGGGCGAGCAGTACTTC
V gene: TRBV6-5
J gene: TRBJ2-7
D gene: NA
clone size: many

CDR3 protein: CASSIGQGGTEAFF
CDR3 DNA: TGCGCCAGCAGCATTGGACAGGGCGGCACTGAAGCTTTCTTT
V gene: TRBV5-1
J gene: TRBJ1-1
D gene: TRBD1
clone size: many

CDR3 protein: CASRLTGGATEAFF
CDR3 DNA: TGTGCCAGCAGGCTGACAGGGGGTGCCACTGAAGCTTTCTTT
V gene: TRBV7-2
J gene: TRBJ1-1
D gene: TRBD1
clone size: many

CDR3 protein: CATSEAGLAKDTQYF
CDR3 DNA: TGTGCCACCAGTGAAGCGGGACTAGCGAAGGATACGCAGTATTTT
V gene: TRBV24-1
J gene: TRBJ2-3
D gene: TRBD2
clone size: few

CDR3 protein: CASTPRDRHIYSNQPQHF
CDR3 DNA: TGTGCCAGCACACCCCGGGACAGGCATATCTATAGCAATCAGCCCCAGCATTTT
V gene: TRBV7-6
J gene: TRBJ1-5
D gene: TRBD1
clone size: many

CDR3 protein: CASSSPIAGDTDTQYF
CDR3 DNA: TGTGCCAGCAGCTCCCCCATAGCGGGGGACACAGATACGCAGTATTTT
V gene: TRBV12-3/TRBV12-4
J gene: TRBJ2-3
D gene: TRBD2
clone size: many

CDR3 protein: CASSRTVDHTEAFF
CDR3 DNA: TGTGCCAGCAGCCGAACGGTGGACCACACTGAAGCTTTCTTT
V gene: TRBV4-2
J gene: TRBJ1-1
D gene: NA
clone size: NA

CDR3 protein: CASSSSIVLSGNTIYF
CDR3 DNA: TGTGCCAGCAGCTCCTCCATCGTACTGTCTGGAAACACCATATATTTT
V gene: TRBV11-2
J gene: TRBJ1-3
D gene: NA
clone size: few

CDR3 protein: CASSLKPQPQYF
CDR3 DNA: TGTGCCAGCAGTTTAAAACCTCAGCCGCAGTATTTT
V gene: TRBV12-3/TRBV12-4
J gene: TRBJ2-3
D gene: NA
clone size: NA

CDR3 protein: CATSDRTGGVDTQYF
CDR3 DNA: TGTGCCACCAGTGACCGGACAGGGGGAGTAGATACGCAGTATTTT
V gene: TRBV24-1
J gene: TRBJ2-3
D gene: TRBD1
clone size: few

CDR3 protein: CSARETFGTEAFF
CDR3 DNA: TGCAGTGCTAGAGAAACCTTCGGCACTGAAGCTTTCTTT
V gene: TRBV20-1
J gene: TRBJ1-1
D gene: NA
clone size: many

CDR3 protein: CASSLTSVASGELFF
CDR3 DNA: TGTGCCAGCAGCTTAACGTCGGTAGCGTCCGGGGAGCTGTTTTTT
V gene: TRBV7-3
J gene: TRBJ2-2
D gene: NA
clone size: many

CDR3 protein: CASSLDTGQETQYF
CDR3 DNA: TGTGCCAGCAGTTTAGACACAGGCCAAGAGACCCAGTACTTC
V gene: TRBV27
J gene: TRBJ2-5
D gene: NA
clone size: few

CDR3 protein: CATGKSGLNTEAFF
CDR3 DNA: TGTGCCACAGGCAAGTCCGGACTGAACACTGAAGCTTTCTTT
V gene: TRBV18
J gene: TRBJ1-1
D gene: NA
clone size: NA

CDR3 protein: CSARPARGYEQYF
CDR3 DNA: TGCAGCGCCCGACCCGCCCGGGGCTACGAGCAGTACTTC
V gene: TRBV29-1
J gene: TRBJ2-7
D gene: NA
clone size: NA

CDR3 protein: CASSQLRDFPGELFF
CDR3 DNA: TGCGCCAGCAGCCAGCTCCGGGACTTCCCCGGGGAGCTGTTTTTT
V gene: TRBV4-1
J gene: TRBJ2-2
D gene: NA
clone size: NA

CDR3 protein: CASSPPGQGTHGYTF
CDR3 DNA: TGTGCCAGCAGTCCGCCGGGACAGGGCACCCATGGCTACACCTTC
V gene: TRBV28
J gene: TRBJ1-2
D gene: TRBD1
clone size: few

CDR3 protein: CASSSGQGLMNTEAFF
CDR3 DNA: TGTGCCAGCAGTTCCGGACAGGGACTAATGAACACTGAAGCTTTCTTT
V gene: TRBV12-3/TRBV12-4
J gene: TRBJ1-1
D gene: TRBD1
clone size: few

CDR3 protein: CASSTGGEAFF
CDR3 DNA: TGCGCCAGCAGCACAGGGGGAGAAGCTTTCTTT
V gene: TRBV5-1
J gene: TRBJ1-1
D gene: TRBD1
clone size: many

CDR3 protein: CASSRGTGFNSPLHF
CDR3 DNA: TGTGCCAGTAGCCGTGGGACAGGATTTAATTCACCCCTCCACTTT
V gene: TRBV19
J gene: TRBJ1-6
D gene: TRBD1
clone size: few

CDR3 protein: CAISERRNLGGQETQYF
CDR3 DNA: TGTGCCATCAGTGAAAGAAGAAACTTGGGGGGCCAAGAGACCCAGTACTTC
V gene: TRBV10-3
J gene: TRBJ2-5
D gene: NA
clone size: many

CDR3 protein: CASSLAAGFAGELFF
CDR3 DNA: TGCGCCAGCAGCTTGGCTGCAGGGTTTGCCGGGGAGCTGTTTTTT
V gene: TRBV5-1
J gene: TRBJ2-2
D gene: NA
clone size: NA

CDR3 protein: CASSYGGPSNTQYF
CDR3 DNA: TGTGCCAGCAGCTATGGGGGGCCCTCAAATACGCAGTATTTT
V gene: TRBV7-9
J gene: TRBJ2-3
D gene: NA
clone size: many

CDR3 protein: CSVRGQGGEQFF
CDR3 DNA: TGCAGCGTTCGAGGACAGGGGGGTGAGCAGTTCTTC
V gene: TRBV29-1
J gene: TRBJ2-1
D gene: TRBD1
clone size: many

CDR3 protein: CASSPTLFTEAFF
CDR3 DNA: TGTGCCAGCAGCCCGACCCTTTTTACTGAAGCTTTCTTT
V gene: TRBV12-3/TRBV12-4
J gene: TRBJ1-1
D gene: NA
clone size: many

CDR3 protein: CASSQEGHRGETQYF
CDR3 DNA: TGCGCCAGCAGCCAAGAAGGCCACCGAGGAGAGACCCAGTACTTC
V gene: TRBV4-3
J gene: TRBJ2-5
D gene: NA
clone size: NA

CDR3 protein: CSADIVAKNIQYF
CDR3 DNA: TGCAGTGCTGATATTGTAGCCAAAAACATTCAGTACTTC
V gene: TRBV20-1
J gene: TRBJ2-4
D gene: NA
clone size: many

CDR3 protein: CASSMGRGAQPQHF
CDR3 DNA: TGTGCCAGTAGTATGGGGAGGGGTGCTCAGCCCCAGCATTTT
V gene: TRBV19
J gene: TRBJ1-5
D gene: NA
clone size: few

CDR3 protein: CASLTGSGGRYNEQFF
CDR3 DNA: TGTGCCAGCCTAACGGGTAGCGGGGGGCGTTACAATGAGCAGTTCTTC
V gene: TRBV6-6
J gene: TRBJ2-1
D gene: TRBD2
clone size: few

CDR3 protein: CAIRRGLQETQYF
CDR3 DNA: TGTGCCATACGAAGGGGACTCCAAGAGACCCAGTACTTC
V gene: TRBV10-3
J gene: TRBJ2-5
D gene: NA
clone size: many

CDR3 protein: CASSVEQGAHGYTF
CDR3 DNA: TGTGCCAGCAGTGTCGAGCAGGGGGCCCATGGCTACACCTTC
V gene: TRBV2
J gene: TRBJ1-2
D gene: TRBD1
clone size: NA

CDR3 protein: CASSQDGTDNSYEQYF
CDR3 DNA: TGCGCCAGCAGCCAAGACGGAACGGACAACTCCTACGAGCAGTACTTC
V gene: TRBV4-3
J gene: TRBJ2-7
D gene: NA
clone size: many

CDR3 protein: CATNSGGAQETQYF
CDR3 DNA: TGTGCCACCAATAGCGGAGGGGCACAAGAGACCCAGTACTTC
V gene: TRBV10-3
J gene: TRBJ2-5
D gene: NA
clone size: few

CDR3 protein: CASSQEFRGITDTQYF
CDR3 DNA: TGCGCCAGCAGCCAAGAGTTCCGGGGGATCACAGATACGCAGTATTTT
V gene: TRBV4-3
J gene: TRBJ2-3
D gene: NA
clone size: many

CDR3 protein: CASSLASWTDGNYGYTF
CDR3 DNA: TGTGCCAGCAGCTTAGCCTCGTGGACTGACGGCAACTATGGCTACACCTTC
V gene: TRBV7-9
J gene: TRBJ1-2
D gene: NA
clone size: few

CDR3 protein: CAGRQGFSYEQYF
CDR3 DNA: TGTGCCGGAAGACAGGGCTTCTCCTACGAGCAGTACTTC
V gene: TRBV6-2/TRBV6-3
J gene: TRBJ2-7
D gene: TRBD1
clone size: NA

CDR3 protein: CASSLSGGHSPLHF
CDR3 DNA: TGTGCCAGCAGCTTAAGTGGGGGCCATTCACCCCTCCACTTT
V gene: TRBV7-2
J gene: TRBJ1-6
D gene: NA
clone size: few

CDR3 protein: CASSYKNRAFF
CDR3 DNA: TGTGCCAGCAGTTACAAAAATAGGGCTTTCTTT
V gene: TRBV6-5
J gene: TRBJ1-1
D gene: NA
clone size: NA

CDR3 protein: CASAQTSQRPHF
CDR3 DNA: TGTGCCAGCGCCCAAACCAGTCAACGTCCGCATTTT
V gene: TRBV2
J gene: TRBJ1-5
D gene: NA
clone size: few

CDR3 protein: CSARLDTDTQYF
CDR3 DNA: TGCAGTGCTCGACTAGACACAGATACGCAGTATTTT
V gene: TRBV20-1
J gene: TRBJ2-3
D gene: NA
clone size: many

CDR3 protein: CASSPGGATGNTIYF
CDR3 DNA: TGTGCCAGCTCACCCGGCGGGGCCACAGGAAACACCATATATTTT
V gene: TRBV18
J gene: TRBJ1-3
D gene: NA
clone size: few